This T cell receptor (beta chain) was sequenced in a study of response to subunit inactivated influenza vaccine. Study findings and constraints: Seasonal influenza vaccination, on each occasion, was suggested by the authors to recruit few new T cells.

A single record per CDR3 protein comes from TCRdb applying MiXCR to the RT-PCR reads. The sample carries around 750,000 distinct CDR3 sequences, about 20% recorded once. Between the trimmed V and J ends, which lost 3 bases and 5 bases, there was a span of 22 bases. The germline V gene encodes CDR1 SGHVS and CDR2 FQNEAQ. This CDR3 is built from 17 residues. A remark on this clonotype: Its antigen is not known.

V is TRBV7-8 and J is TRBJ2-5; D possibly matches TRBD1 or TRBD2 (5 bases each). The sequence was obtained from a middle-aged man who received an inactivated influenza vaccine. The sample was PBMCs from blood, taken more than 4 days after vaccination. CDR3 bases: TGTGCCAGCAGCTTCTACGGGGCCTCGGAGGTGGGGGAGACCCAGTACTTC. The encoded protein is CASSFYGASEVGETQYF.